This T cell receptor (beta chain) was documented in a study of T-cell memory formation after mild COVID-19. Trimming pared 5 bases from V and 7 bases from J, leaving 15 bases between. Germline values: CDR1 SGHTA, CDR2 FQGNSA. The CDR3 loop spans 15 amino acids. TCRdb re-derived calls from the 5' RACE reads in MiXCR, one entry per CDR3 protein. The table records some 250,000 distinct CDR3 sequences, over 8.5% of them present only once. Turning to this clonotype: The target antigen is unknown.

Points from the study as a whole: Chiefly within CM and EM were the contracting CD4+ clones; CD8+ ones were within EMRA.

The receptor was derived from a man younger than 35 who had mild COVID-19 (a few samples of this study predate the infection). Cell type and time point are not known. This chain connects TRBV7-2 to TRBJ1-6; D is undetermined. Sample: PBMCs or a T cell subset sorted from them (not recorded which). CDR3 sequence reads: CASSQLGPINSPLHF. The CDR3 DNA follows: TGTGCCAGCAGCCAGTTGGGTCCTATAAATTCACCCCTCCACTTT.